This record looks at one T cell receptor beta chain sequence and its context. Study members were between roughly 18 and 90 years old and lived in 20 to 30 US regions. Donors in Cohort 3 counted as recovered after two negative PCRs, clearance, or symptom resolution. Authors' data handling: Reference gene primer amplification gave nucleated cell count estimates. Assay: immunoSEQ multiplex PCR; the TCRdb copy retains only in-frame clones and omits some. The V and J calls and the clone size are those of that table, but D and trimming were determined from the DNA. The table records some 160,000 clones, 80% of them present only once. The data were taken from a study of blood T cell repertoires in COVID-19. For the study at large: Sources were T cells, B-cell-depleted T cells, or PBMCs; the material itself was cDNA or gDNA.

The CDR3 loop spans 15 amino acids. The V gene end was trimmed by 5 bases and the J gene end by 9 bases; junction bases not matched to a gene: 9. CDR1 SGHVS and CDR2 FNYEAQ come from the germline V gene. V and J are TRBV7-6 and TRBJ2-7, with TRBD2 matching over 14 bases. Sequencing was carried out using PBMCs or T cells enriched from blood (not recorded which). The sequence derives from a woman aged 55-69 years who had recovered from COVID-19. The CDR3 DNA is TGTGCCAGCAGCCCTACCGGGACTAGCGGGGGCAGGCAGTACTTC. Translating it yields CASSPTGTSGGRQYF.